Each of the 31 T cell receptor beta chains below was sequenced from the same sample in a study of T cells expressing NK-cell markers. Reanalyzing the 5' RACE reads, TCRdb keeps one entry per CDR3 protein, without DNA. This specimen shows about 260,000 distinct CDR3 sequences; the ten leading clones hold 0.39%. The source material was blood T cells: a sorted CD56 or NKG2C T cell subset, CD4+ or CD8+ T cells, or bulk PBMC T cells (not recorded which). These receptors all come from a man aged 18-30 years in good health.

J is TRBJ2-1 and V is TRBV7-3; TCRdb's D gene call, TRBD2, goes unchecked for lack of DNA. The CDR3 has 18 amino acids. Germline-derived CDR1 and CDR2 are SGHTA and FQGTGA. CDR3: CASSLRAPAGLADNEQFF. The full variable domain, with the rest looked up from reference TRBV7-3 and TRBJ2-1, is GAGVSQTPSNKVTEKGKYVELRCDPISGHTALYWYRQSLGQGPEFLIYFQGTGAADDSGLPNDRFFAVRPEGSVSTLKIQRTERGDSAVYLCASSLRAPAGLADNEQFFGPGTRLTVL.

This chain uses TRBV24-1 with TRBJ2-1; TCRdb names TRBD2, which stays unverified in the absence of DNA. Germline CDR1 and CDR2: KGHDR and SFDVKD. The CDR3 contains 12 residues. This chain's CDR3 is CATNEGEKEQFF.

The chain carries TRBV20-1 and TRBJ2-1; the TCRdb D gene call, TRBD2, has no DNA to confirm it. The CDR3 runs to 16 residues. The V gene's germline CDR1 is DFQATT and CDR2 SNEGSKA (reference sequence). This CDR3 reads CSAFLAGAVSYNEQFF.

This chain uses TRBV6-2 or TRBV6-3 with TRBJ2-7; lacking DNA, the TRBD1 call made by TCRdb goes unchecked. This CDR3 is built from 12 residues. Germline CDR1 reads MNHEY; CDR2 reads SVGEGT. The CDR3 region is CASSYSPGEQYF.

The chain is built from TRBV28 and TRBJ2-7; TCRdb picks TRBD2, but there is no DNA to check that call. Germline assignment: CDR1 MDHEN and CDR2 SYDVKM. CDR3 length: 13 residues. The CDR3 loop reads CASTEGLGYEQYF.

This chain joins TRBV5-1 and TRBJ2-3. The germline V gene has CDR1 SGHRS and CDR2 YFSETQ. The CDR3 runs to 15 residues. The CDR3: CASSLNSASVYTQYF.

The chain has TRBV20-1 and TRBJ1-2; the TCRdb call, TRBD1, lacks DNA for checking. Germline lookup yields CDR1 DFQATT and CDR2 SNEGSKA (reference sequence). CDR3 length: 15 residues. The CDR3 sequence: CSARKGATVFGGYTF.

CDR3 protein: CASNNAGTGPSPLHF. The chain carries TRBV6-1 and TRBJ1-6; TCRdb proposes TRBD1, but this gene call is untestable without DNA. The CDR3 sequence is 15 residues long. Per the germline V gene, CDR1 is MNHNS and CDR2 is SASEGT.

The chain combines TRBV7-9 with TRBJ1-4. This CDR3 spans 11 amino acids. The V gene's germline CDR1 is SEHNR and CDR2 FQNEAQ (reference sequence). This CDR3 reads CAIGVPEKLFF.

The rearrangement links TRBV5-1 to TRBJ2-5; TCRdb indicates TRBD2, and absent DNA this call remains unverified. The CDR3 has 15 residues. Germline CDR1 is SGHRS and CDR2 is YFSETQ. The CDR3 spells CASSLERLATGTQYF. Full variable domain (rest looked up from reference TRBV5-1 and TRBJ2-5): KAGVTQTPRYLIKTRGQQVTLSCSPISGHRSVSWYQQTPGQGLQFLFEYFSETQRNKGNFPGRFSGRQFSNSRSEMNVSTLELGDSALYLCASSLERLATGTQYFGPGTRLLVL.

This chain connects TRBV4-2 to TRBJ2-2; TCRdb indicates TRBD1, and absent DNA this call remains unverified. The CDR3 contains 16 residues. The germline V gene has CDR1 LGHNA and CDR2 YNFKEQ. The CDR3 is CASSRGTGQNTGELFF.

The chain couples TRBV6-1 to TRBJ2-6; TCRdb reports TRBD1, a call that lacks DNA to check it against. This CDR3 contains 14 residues. From germline, CDR1 is MNHNS and CDR2 SASEGT. CDR3 sequence: CASREGVGANVLTF.

The chain is built from TRBV3-1 and TRBJ2-1; TCRdb's D gene call, TRBD2, goes unchecked for lack of DNA. Germline values: CDR1 LGHDT, CDR2 YNNKEL (reference sequence). The CDR3 runs 16 residues. The CDR3 loop is CASSRQTSGIYNEQFF.

This sequence joins TRBV7-8 and TRBJ2-1. The CDR3 sequence is 15 residues long. Germline V gene data show CDR1 as SGHVS and CDR2 as FQNEAQ. The CDR3 loop reads CASSLQRYSYNEQFF.

This chain links TRBV23-1 with TRBJ2-2; TCRdb lists TRBD1, though no DNA is available to test this call. TRBV23-1 qualifies as an ORF whose function is uncertain. This CDR3 is built from 20 residues. CDR3 in amino acids: CASSQSPGQGGLGNTGELFF.

The CDR3 region is CASSQVGPPPSDSYNEQFF. The chain has TRBV4-3 and TRBJ2-1; TCRdb designates TRBD1, a call that cannot be tested without DNA. Germline CDR1 LGHNA, CDR2 YSLEER. The CDR3 totals 19 residues.

This chain links TRBV6-1 with TRBJ1-1; lacking DNA, the TRBD1 call made by TCRdb goes unchecked. The germline V gene encodes CDR1 MNHNS and CDR2 SASEGT. This CDR3 is 15 amino acids long. The CDR3 sequence: CASSKQTGMGTEAFF.

The CDR3 region is CASSNILGNTEAFF. The gene calls are TRBV27 and TRBJ1-1. The germline CDR1 and CDR2 sequences are MNHEY and SMNVEV (reference sequence). This CDR3 is 14 amino acids long.

The chain is built from TRBV5-1 and TRBJ2-5; the D gene TCRdb calls, TRBD2, cannot be checked with no DNA. Germline V gives CDR1 SGHRS, CDR2 YFSETQ. The CDR3 is made up of 13 amino acids. This CDR3 is CASNYGPEETQYF.

The chain employs TRBV20-1 and TRBJ1-4; TCRdb proposes TRBD1, but this gene call is untestable without DNA. The CDR3 is 15 amino acids. Germline V lookup: CDR1 DFQATT, CDR2 SNEGSKA (reference sequence). The CDR3 reads CSAISGQGVTEKLFF.

This sequence joins TRBV4-2 and TRBJ2-7. The CDR3 consists of 15 residues. The germline V gene encodes CDR1 LGHNA and CDR2 YNFKEQ. This chain's CDR3 is CASSQEVVLLNEQYF.

This chain joins TRBV6-2 or TRBV6-3 and TRBJ2-4; TCRdb indicates TRBD1, and absent DNA this call remains unverified. CDR3 length: 15 amino acids. Germline CDR1 reads MNHEY; CDR2 reads SVGEGT. This CDR3 reads CASSYSQGSKNIQYF.

This rearrangement joins TRBV5-1 to TRBJ2-5; TCRdb selects TRBD1, and the lack of DNA leaves this call unchecked. The CDR3 has 12 residues. Germline CDR1 SGHRS, CDR2 YFSETQ. CDR3: CASRTGEETQYF. The complete variable domain, with remaining parts taken from reference TRBV5-1 and TRBJ2-5, reads KAGVTQTPRYLIKTRGQQVTLSCSPISGHRSVSWYQQTPGQGLQFLFEYFSETQRNKGNFPGRFSGRQFSNSRSEMNVSTLELGDSALYLCASRTGEETQYFGPGTRLLVL.

V usage is TRBV7-8 and J usage is TRBJ1-6. The CDR3 loop spans 12 amino acids. Germline assignment: CDR1 SGHVS and CDR2 FQNEAQ. Here the CDR3 reads CASSSEISPLHF.

The V gene is TRBV6-1, the J gene TRBJ2-3; no DNA is available, so the TRBD2 call from TCRdb remains unchecked. CDR3 length equals 15 residues. The germline CDR1 and CDR2 sequences are MNHNS and SASEGT. The CDR3 is CATAGLAGGPGTQYF.

This chain joins TRBV4-2 and TRBJ1-5. This CDR3 contains 15 residues. Looked up from germline, CDR1 is LGHNA and CDR2 is YNFKEQ. The CDR3 loop is CASSQLEGGGQPQHF.

The chain carries TRBV12-3 or TRBV12-4 and TRBJ2-3; TCRdb names TRBD1, which stays unverified in the absence of DNA. CDR3 length: 15 residues. This CDR3 is CASSLDRDRGDTQYF.

The V call is TRBV3-1, the J call TRBJ2-1; with no DNA, the TCRdb D assignment of TRBD1 cannot be verified. Per germline, CDR1 LGHDT and CDR2 YNNKEL (reference sequence). The CDR3 length is 16 residues. CDR3 sequence reads: CASSLDRGSKGNEQFF.

CDR3 protein: CASSPYGGISYNEQFF. The V call is TRBV7-8, the J call TRBJ2-1. Germline V gene lookup returns CDR1 SGHVS and CDR2 FQNEAQ. The CDR3 spans 16 residues.

The V gene is TRBV4-2, the J gene TRBJ2-7. This CDR3 spans 14 amino acids. CDR1 is LGHNA and CDR2 is YNFKEQ in the germline V gene. CDR3 residues: CASSQDNRAYEQYF.

The chain joins TRBV12-3 or TRBV12-4 to TRBJ2-3; no DNA is available, so the TRBD1 call from TCRdb remains unchecked. The CDR3 runs 14 residues. CDR3 sequence reads: CASSARQGRDTQYF.